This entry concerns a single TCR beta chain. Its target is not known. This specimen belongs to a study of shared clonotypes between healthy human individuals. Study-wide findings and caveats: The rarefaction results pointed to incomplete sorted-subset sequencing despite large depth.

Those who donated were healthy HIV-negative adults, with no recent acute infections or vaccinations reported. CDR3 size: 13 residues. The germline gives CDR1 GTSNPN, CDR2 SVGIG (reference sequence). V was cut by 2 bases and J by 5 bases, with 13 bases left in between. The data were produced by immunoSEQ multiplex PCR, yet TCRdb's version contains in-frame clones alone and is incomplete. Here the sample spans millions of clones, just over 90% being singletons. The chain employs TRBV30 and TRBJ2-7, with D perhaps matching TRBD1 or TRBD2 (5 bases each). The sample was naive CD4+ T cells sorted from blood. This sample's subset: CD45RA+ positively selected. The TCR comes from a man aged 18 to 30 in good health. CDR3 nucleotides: TGTGCCTGGAGTTTGAGGGGTTCCAACGAGCAGTACTTC. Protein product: CAWSLRGSNEQYF.